The 18 T cell receptor beta chains presented below share a single source sample, sequenced in a study of T cells after yellow fever vaccination. Each CDR3 protein gets one entry after TCRdb re-called the 5' RACE reads with MiXCR. The sample has under 500,000 distinct CDR3 sequences; roughly a sixth are singletons. The sequenced sample was PBMCs, obtained before the yellow fever booster vaccination. Receptor source: a man aged 18 to 35 who received the YFV17D yellow fever vaccine.

This clonotype turned up a few times. The CDR3 region has the DNA TGTGCCAGCAGCCCCCTGACTGGAAGTAGCACAGATACGCAGTATTTT. This gives the protein CASSPLTGSSTDTQYF. This chain links TRBV9 with TRBJ2-3; D remains ambiguous. The germline gives CDR1 SGDLS, CDR2 YYNGEE. Trimming removed 4 bases from V and 0 bases from J, with 15 bases in between. This CDR3 comprises 16 residues.

This clonotype appeared a few times. The genes are TRBV5-1 and TRBJ2-7; D perhaps matches TRBD1 (6 bases). The CDR3 is made up of 15 amino acids. Per germline, CDR1 SGHRS and CDR2 YFSETQ. Trimming removed 4 bases at V and 3 bases at J, with 17 bases between. Here the CDR3 DNA reads TGCGCCAGCAGCGCTACCGGGACACCACGCTACGAGCAGTACTTC. It specifies CASSATGTPRYEQYF.

This clonotype was detected ten times or more. The chain employs TRBV4-2 and TRBJ2-7; 9 bases map to TRBD1. The CDR3 runs to 17 residues. Per the germline V gene, CDR1 is LGHNA and CDR2 is YNFKEQ. Losses at the gene ends were 1 base for V and 2 bases for J; bases not matched to a gene: 9. This CDR3 reads CASSQVSGQGGTYEQYF. CDR3 coding DNA: TGTGCCAGCAGCCAAGTGTCGGGACAGGGAGGAACCTACGAGCAGTACTTC.

In DNA, the CDR3 is TGTGCCAGCAGTTTATCGGGACAGCCCGATACGCAGTATTTT. It specifies CASSLSGQPDTQYF. The rearrangement uses TRBV27 and TRBJ2-3; 7 nucleotides align to TRBD1. The CDR3 runs 14 residues. Trimming removed 0 bases from V and 6 bases from J; junction bases left unmatched: 3. In germline, CDR1 is MNHEY, CDR2 SMNVEV (reference sequence).

This clonotype was observed a few times. This chain uses TRBV7-9 with TRBJ2-5; D unclear. V was trimmed by 2 bases and J by 2 bases, leaving 9 bases between them. Per the germline V gene, CDR1 is SEHNR and CDR2 is FQNEAQ (reference sequence). The CDR3 runs to 14 residues. The CDR3 sequence: CASSLRETQETQYF. CDR3 bases: TGTGCCAGCAGCTTACGAGAAACTCAAGAGACCCAGTACTTC.

A few counts support this clonotype. The genes are TRBV7-9 and TRBJ2-5; 7 bases map to TRBD1. V shed 4 bases, J shed 1 base, and the junction held 9 bases outside the gene matches. CDR3 length equals 16 residues. In germline, CDR1 is SEHNR, CDR2 FQNEAQ (reference sequence). The CDR3 sequence: CASSSFLGQTQETQYF. DNA of the CDR3: TGTGCCAGCAGCTCCTTTTTGGGACAGACCCAAGAGACCCAGTACTTC.

This clonotype was observed a handful of times. This chain connects TRBV10-3 to TRBJ2-7; 13 bases align to TRBD2. The CDR3 has 13 amino acids. The V gene end was trimmed by 8 bases and the J gene end by 2 bases; junction bases not matched to a gene: 0. Germline V gives CDR1 ENHRY, CDR2 SYGVKD. CDR3 sequence (DNA): TGTGCCATCGGGACTAGCGGGGCCTACGAGCAGTACTTC. It codes for CAIGTSGAYEQYF.

This clonotype was detected only a few times. J is TRBJ2-3 and V is TRBV25-1; tentative D call: TRBD2 (5 bases). CDR1 is MGHDK, CDR2 SYGVNS, per germline. The CDR3 has 15 amino acids. V was shortened by 2 bases and J by 0 bases, with 9 bases between the two germline ends. The CDR3 here is CASSEGLFSTDTQYF. The CDR3 DNA is TGTGCCAGCAGTGAAGGACTGTTCAGCACAGATACGCAGTATTTT.

This sequence joins TRBV7-9 and TRBJ2-3; D may match TRBD1 or TRBD2 (6 bases each). Trimming took off 8 bases at V and 2 bases at J, with 32 bases between the two ends. The CDR3 covers 20 residues. Germline values: CDR1 SEHNR, CDR2 FQNEAQ (reference sequence). The CDR3 region is CASGSPSWGADRMPTDTQYF. CDR3 DNA sequence: TGTGCCAGCGGTTCTCCCAGTTGGGGGGCGGACCGTATGCCCACAGATACGCAGTATTTT. Combining the CDR3 with reference TRBV7-9 and TRBJ2-3 gives the whole variable domain DTGVSQNPRHKITKRGQNVTFRCDPISEHNRLYWYRQTLGQGPEFLTYFQNEAQLEKSRLLSDRFSAERPKGSFSTLEIQRTEQGDSAMYLCASGSPSWGADRMPTDTQYFGPGTRLTVL.

The sample holds a few counts of this clonotype. CDR3 sequence reads: CASSPPRAELFF. The CDR3 coding sequence is TGTGCCAGCAGCCCTCCCCGGGCCGAGCTGTTTTTT. This chain joins TRBV12-3 or TRBV12-4 and TRBJ2-2, with D hard to call. The V and J ends lost 6 bases and 11 bases respectively, with 13 bases between them. The CDR3 runs to 12 residues.

This clonotype is deemed medium-sized. The chain carries TRBV7-2 and TRBJ2-7, with 7 bases aligning to TRBD2. The CDR3 runs to 15 residues. The J segment lost 4 bases and the V segment lost 4 bases, leaving 10 bases of the junction unmatched. Germline V gives CDR1 SGHTA, CDR2 FQGNSA. DNA for the CDR3: TGTGCCAGCAGCTACGAGGGCGGGGGAAATTACGAGCAGTACTTC. It yields the protein CASSYEGGGNYEQYF.

The rearrangement joins TRBV3-1 to TRBJ1-6; TRBD1 agrees at 9 bases. CDR1 is LGHDT, CDR2 YNNKEL, per germline (reference sequence). CDR3 length equals 17 residues. Losses at the gene ends were 5 bases for V and 7 bases for J; bases not matched to a gene: 12. For the CDR3, the DNA is TGTGCCAGCAGCAAAAGATCTGGGACAGGGTTCAATTCACCCCTCCACTTT. Encoded protein: CASSKRSGTGFNSPLHF.

This chain uses TRBV4-2 with TRBJ1-2; 7 nucleotides agree with TRBD1. V dropped 1 base and J dropped 5; count of bases not matched to a gene: 4. Germline CDR1 and CDR2: LGHNA and YNFKEQ. The CDR3 has 14 residues. The CDR3 protein is CASSQGEGAYGYTF. The DNA of the CDR3 is TGTGCCAGCAGCCAAGGGGAGGGGGCATATGGCTACACCTTC.

This clonotype was observed a few times. The rearrangement links TRBV9 to TRBJ2-7; tentative D call: TRBD1 (5 bases). Germline assignment: CDR1 SGDLS and CDR2 YYNGEE. V lost 0 bases and J lost 4, with 14 bases in between. The CDR3 sequence is 15 residues long. CDR3 loop: CASSVGGAVSYEQYF. For the CDR3, the DNA is TGTGCCAGCAGCGTAGGTGGGGCCGTAAGTTACGAGCAGTACTTC. The full variable domain, its missing parts supplied by reference TRBV9 and TRBJ2-7, is DSGVTQTPKHLITATGQRVTLRCSPRSGDLSVYWYQQSLDQGLQFLIQYYNGEERAKGNILERFSAQQFPDLHSELNLSSLELGDSALYFCASSVGGAVSYEQYFGPGTRLTVT.

The chain joins TRBV9 to TRBJ2-3; 9 bases map to TRBD2. From germline, CDR1 is SGDLS and CDR2 YYNGEE. The CDR3 covers 17 residues. V lost 0 bases to trimming and J lost 0 bases; unmatched junction nucleotides: 5. The CDR3 DNA is TGTGCCAGCAGCGTAGGGGGTAGCGGGGGAAGCACAGATACGCAGTATTTT. It encodes CASSVGGSGGSTDTQYF.

The chain links TRBV29-1 to TRBJ2-3; 15 positions match TRBD2. Germline values: CDR1 SQVTM, CDR2 ANQGSEA. The junction had 4 bases not matched to a gene; V was cut back by 7 bases and J by 5 bases. The CDR3 totals 14 residues. CDR3 nucleotide sequence: TGCAGCGCCACGGGACTAGCGGGGGGAGATACGCAGTATTTT. Its translation is CSATGLAGGDTQYF.

This clonotype was picked up a small number of times. The chain couples TRBV5-5 to TRBJ1-1; maybe TRBD1 (6 bases). The V and J ends lost 0 bases and 0 bases respectively, with 9 bases between them. The CDR3 length is 15 residues. Germline CDR1 reads SGHKS; CDR2 reads YYEKEE (reference sequence). In DNA, the CDR3 is TGTGCCAGCAGCTTGGATCACAGGGTGAACACTGAAGCTTTCTTT. Translated: CASSLDHRVNTEAFF.

This clonotype was recorded many times. The rearrangement uses TRBV20-1 and TRBJ2-7, with D possibly matching TRBD2 (5 bases). The germline V gene encodes CDR1 DFQATT and CDR2 SNEGSKA (reference sequence). CDR3 length equals 12 residues. The V end was cut by 3 bases, the J end by 1 base, with 7 bases between. In DNA form, the CDR3 reads TGCAGTGCTAGCACGGGGTCCTACGAGCAGTACTTC. Protein product: CSASTGSYEQYF.